Listed here is a single T cell receptor beta chain. Its antigen has not been determined. Per-base qualities were not stored, and no clone one base away is much larger. Interpreted using the paper, the time point label stands for: baseline before first vaccination. Samples from vaccinated people were obtained from the UK trials COV001 and COV002, which included a single-blind randomized controlled phase 2/3 trial of AZD1222 (ChAdOx1 nCoV-19) in healthy adults. For TCRbeta chain sequencing, PBMC samples from trial participants were taken at day 0 and at day 28 after the second dose. V is cut back by 4 bases and J by 2 bases, with 5 bases in the junction unmatched. From the cysteine through the phenylalanine, the CDR3 covers 15 amino acids. Left in the record is the CDR3 DNA by itself, 45 bases read in frame from the first base. CDR1 and CDR2 (LGHDT, YNNKEL) derive from the germline V gene (reference sequence).

The CDR3 regions of human TCRbeta chains were subjected to immunosequencing. On the study's bioinformatics: Repertoire TCRs were matched against a reference library of SARS-CoV-2-specific TCRs generated with the MIRA antigen-specificity platform. Breadth was defined as the fraction of unique TCRs that were SARS-CoV-2-associated. Depth was defined as the fraction of total T cells that were SARS-CoV-2-associated. Each spike-specific TCR was assigned to its reactive spike region and to a CD4 or CD8 class using the MIRA data. Log10-transformed breadth and depth values were compared by one-way ANOVA with Sidak's multiple comparisons tests. The table comes from immuneACCESS by way of TCRdb, which keeps in-frame sequences with V and J called. Part of the clones is missing from these tables; in studies checked, under half for an unresolved V gene and the rest for unknown reasons. The V and J calls and clone size come from that table; D and trimming were worked out from the DNA. For this sample there are approximately 65,000 clones; 65% to 80% appear just once. The ten largest clones capture over 10% of the sample.

These data originate in a study of T cell responses to AZD1222 COVID-19 vaccine listed by TCRdb under 2021. For context, the study as a whole: AZD1222 recipients with second doses at about 4 weeks or about 12 weeks were pooled, because spike-specific TCR depth and breadth did not differ between schedules. Trial participants were enrolled by age into subgroups of 18-55, 56-69 and 70-plus years, and around 150, 28 and 57 TCR-sequenced participants, respectively, were included in these subgroups. A total of around 240 trial participants underwent TCR sequencing, of whom around 200 received two doses of AZD1222 and some 25 received two doses of the MenACWY control vaccine. Broad study findings and their caveats: Because no day 14 peak-response samples were available, repertoires were characterized only after the peak T cell response. The vaccine-associated CD4 TCRs covered the entire spike protein, and the dominant responses fell in regions 160-218 and 743-854. After two AZD1222 doses, both the breadth and the depth of spike-specific TCRs were significantly higher than at day 0 and than in MenACWY recipients. Nearly half of unique spike-specific TCRs reportedly recognized epitopes outside regions mutated in the B.1.351 and B.1.1.7 variants. The 56-69-year group was small, and its depth increase did not reach significance, likely because of low power. Most participants were white British and females outnumbered males, and the authors suggested that clonal diversity may have been underestimated. Conclusions about previously exposed vaccinees are limited because only a handful of AZD1222 recipients were SARS-CoV-2 seropositive at baseline.

The sample was peripheral blood, taken on day 0 of AZD1222 vaccination. This TCR was recovered from an adult in good health. The rearrangement joined TRBV3-1 (or the pseudogene TRBV3-2) to TRBJ2-7; 10 bases in between match TRBD2. The DNA reads TGTGCCAGCAGCCCGGGACTAGCGTCGACCTACGAGCAGTACTTC. Translated, this gives CASSPGLASTYEQYF.